The 9 T cell receptor beta chains reported below all come from one sample, sequenced in a study of T cells after somatic rescue of genetic block. Clones were read by immunoSEQ multiplex PCR, and TCRdb kept only the in-frame ones, dropping some. The sample records about 67,000 clones, around 90% being singletons. The sequenced sample was peripheral blood mononuclear cells (PBMCs). All receptors come from a middle-aged man.

J is TRBJ2-7 and V is TRBV30; unclear D gene. CDR3 size: 14 residues. V dropped 0 bases and J dropped 1 base, with 10 bases sitting between them. Germline V CDR1 and CDR2: GTSNPN, SVGIG (reference sequence). The CDR3 DNA sequence: TGTGCCTGGAGTGTAGGATCCGGGTCCTACGAGCAGTACTTC. Its protein product is CAWSVGSGSYEQYF. The full variable domain, its missing parts supplied by reference TRBV30 and TRBJ2-7, is SQTIHQWPATLVQPVGSPLSLECTVEGTSNPNLYWYRQAAGRGLQLLFYSVGIGQISSEVPQNLSASRPQDRQFILSSKKLLLSDSGFYLCAWSVGSGSYEQYFGPGTRLTVT.

This clone was seen only a few times. Distinct nucleotide sequences in the sample also encode this CDR3. This chain connects TRBV30 to TRBJ1-1; D is unclear. CDR3 length equals 13 residues. V dropped 0 bases and J dropped 1 base, with 6 bases sitting between them. The germline V gene has CDR1 GTSNPN and CDR2 SVGIG (reference sequence). CDR3 in amino acids: CAWSVLGNTEAFF. In nucleotides, the CDR3 is TGTGCCTGGAGTGTACTCGGGAACACTGAAGCTTTCTTT.

The rearrangement uses TRBV5-1 and TRBJ2-7, with 9 positions matching TRBD2. Trimming cost V 0 bases and J 1 base; bases outside gene matches: 2. Per germline, CDR1 SGHRS and CDR2 YFSETQ. This CDR3 has 15 amino acids. In DNA form, the CDR3 reads TGCGCCAGCAGCTTGGACACTAGCGGGTCCTACGAGCAGTACTTC. It translates to CASSLDTSGSYEQYF.

The chain uses TRBV6-5 and TRBJ2-7; 8 nucleotides line up with TRBD1. The CDR3 consists of 15 residues. J lost 0 bases, V lost 6 bases, and 7 bases had no gene match. Germline V gene lookup returns CDR1 MNHEY and CDR2 SVGAGI. Here the CDR3 DNA reads TGTGCCAGCAGGGGGGGACAGGCGTACTCCTACGAGCAGTACTTC. As protein: CASRGGQAYSYEQYF.

Points on this clone: One end of the junction is discordant with germline, which a read error may explain. This chain connects TRBV7-7 to TRBJ2-5; D possibly corresponds to TRBD2 (5 bases). Per germline, CDR1 SSHAT and CDR2 FNYEAQ (reference sequence). The CDR3 is made up of 16 amino acids. This chain's CDR3 is CASSFGENPPGETQYF. In nucleotides, the CDR3 is TGTGCTAGCAGCTTTGGGGAGAACCCCCCTGGGGAGACCCAGTACTTC.

V gene TRBV27 combines with J gene TRBJ1-2, with TRBD1 as a possible D gene (5 bases). V dropped 2 bases and J dropped 0 bases, with 10 bases sitting between them. Germline lookup yields CDR1 MNHEY and CDR2 SMNVEV (reference sequence). The CDR3 has 15 residues. The CDR3 region has the DNA TGTGCCAGCAGTTTAGGGGCGGGAGCTAACTATGGCTACACCTTC. Translating gives CASSLGAGANYGYTF.

V usage is TRBV27 and J usage is TRBJ2-1; D not certain. CDR3 length: 13 amino acids. Germline assignment: CDR1 MNHEY and CDR2 SMNVEV (reference sequence). V was trimmed by 3 bases and J by 5 bases, leaving 8 bases between them. DNA for the CDR3: TGTGCCAGCAGTTTCTGGAAGAACAATGAGCAGTTCTTC. It codes for CASSFWKNNEQFF.

The rearrangement joins TRBV7-2 to TRBJ1-1; D perhaps matches TRBD1 (6 bases). V gave up 2 bases and J gave up 2 bases, with 15 bases separating them. The length of the CDR3 is 16 residues. Germline V lookup: CDR1 SGHTA, CDR2 FQGNSA. The CDR3 protein is CASSLRYGQYNTEAFF. The DNA of the CDR3 is TGTGCCAGCAGCTTACGGTACGGACAGTACAACACTGAAGCTTTCTTT. The full variable domain, in which reference TRBV7-2 and TRBJ1-1 provide the parts outside the CDR3, is GAGVSQSPSNKVTEKGKDVELRCDPISGHTALYWYRQSLGQGLEFLIYFQGNSAPDKSGLPSDRFSAERTGGSVSTLTIQRTQQEDSAVYLCASSLRYGQYNTEAFFGQGTRLTVV.

This clone was detected a few times. This rearrangement joins TRBV13 to TRBJ2-7; D not certain. Trimming stripped 3 bases from V and 5 bases from J, with 2 bases between. The CDR3 covers 10 residues. Germline V gene lookup returns CDR1 PRHDT and CDR2 FYEKMQ (reference sequence). CDR3 residues: CASSFHEQYF. Written as DNA, the CDR3 is TGTGCCAGCAGCTTCCACGAGCAGTACTTC.